This paragraph reports one T cell receptor beta chain. The data are from a study of T cell responses to AZD1222 COVID-19 vaccine. Profiled with immunoSEQ multiplex PCR; TCRdb holds only in-frame clones, not every one. Of approximately 140,000 clones listed, around 90% are singletons. The origin of this receptor is an adult in good health. The material was peripheral blood, obtained on day 0 of AZD1222 vaccination.

CDR3 sequence: CASSSIGRSSYNEQFF. The CDR3 DNA is TGTGCCAGCAGTTCCATAGGCAGGAGCTCCTACAATGAGCAGTTCTTC. This chain connects TRBV28 to TRBJ2-1; D uncertain. Germline V gene sequence: CDR1 MDHEN, CDR2 SYDVKM. This CDR3 is 16 amino acids long. V was shortened by 4 bases and J by 0 bases, with 13 bases between the two germline ends.